This record concerns one T cell receptor (beta chain) sequence. No antigen is known for it. The CDR3 consists of 15 residues. V was pared by 6 bases and J by 2 bases, with 11 bases between. Germline CDR1 is LNHDA and CDR2 is SQIVND (reference sequence). The data were obtained in a study of T cells in Graves' hyperthyroidism and ophthalmopathy. Study conclusions and caveats: Progression to ophthalmopathy was predicted a median of about six months early.

What was amplified from RNA transcripts were TCR beta CDR3 regions. An initial round of RT-PCR targeting the TCR CDR3 relied on the HTBI primer set. Each CDR3 protein is one row after TCRdb ran MiXCR on the multiplex PCR reads. Found here are hundreds of thousands of distinct CDR3 sequences, about 20% of them singletons; the top ten hold roughly 47%. This TCR was recovered from a middle-aged man with Graves' ophthalmopathy. The chain has TRBV19 and TRBJ2-6; D possibly corresponds to TRBD1 (6 bases). Material for sequencing was blood. In DNA form, the CDR3 reads TGTGCCAGTAGACCGACAGGAACTGGGGCCAACGTCCTGACTTTC. Translated: CASRPTGTGANVLTF.